This T cell receptor (beta chain) was obtained from a study of T-cell reconstitution after alpha-beta-depleted transplantation in children (dated by TCRdb to 2016 to 2017). Concerning the study at large: Using TCR repertoire profiling, the study followed T-cell immune reconstitution in a quantitative way in children after TCRalphabeta/CD19-depleted allogeneic hematopoietic cell transplantation. The full study reports these points: In some patients, the high TCRbeta diversity seen at day 60 was put down to recipient T cells and intrathymic progenitors that had survived conditioning. Apparently early alphabetaT-cell count recovery about two months after transplant reportedly relied on only several hundred rapidly expanded clones derived from non-depleted graft cells. Over subsequent months, a decline in hyperexpanded clone frequencies was noted, and after one year, T-cell counts and TCRbeta diversity were mostly ascribed to newly produced T cells.

There are 13 amino acids in the CDR3, from cysteine to phenylalanine inclusive. Only the CDR3 DNA stays, 39 bases, in frame from base 1. CDR1 and CDR2 (GTSNPN, SVGIG) derive from the germline V gene (reference sequence). V trim: 4 bases; J trim: 6 bases; unmatched bases: 5. Library preparation was by PCR. The reads were generated on an Illumina HiSeq 2500. To normalize quantification of the TCRbeta repertoire, the TCR libraries were built with molecular barcoding that relied on unique molecular identifiers. Starting from the raw public reads, TCRdb applied fastp trimming at Q25, assembled clones with MiXCR and retained in-frame beta chains. Each entry merges the rows of one CDR3 protein and shows their most common DNA and genes. Counted in this sample were a few hundred thousand distinct CDR3 sequences; 15% to 20% of them appeared once. Together, the top ten hold around 30% of the sample. The treatment or condition label here, explained by the study, means: allogeneic hematopoietic cell transplantation with graft depleted of TCRalphabeta T cells and CD19 B cells. The transplant recipients were children given TCRalphabeta/CD19-depleted allogeneic hematopoietic cell grafts.

The table lists this clonotype with a few counts. Its recognized antigen is unknown. No per-base quality is available; no much larger clone lies one base away. The chain employs TRBV30 and TRBJ2-1, and 8 junctional nucleotides match TRBD1. The receptor was isolated from a boy under two years old who had a stem cell transplant for Wiskott-Aldrich syndrome, so the T cells may come from the graft donor. The sample was PBMCs, mostly from graft donor cells, taken 360 days after TCRalphabeta/CD19-depleted stem cell transplant. In nucleotides, the sequence is TGTGCCTGGACAGGGGGCAGGTCCAATGAGCAGTTCTTC. This yields the protein CAWTGGRSNEQFF.